This is a list of T cell receptor beta chains from one sample in a study of cytomegalovirus exposure and HLA in healthy donors. Only in-frame clones appear in the TCRdb table, and some are missing; sequencing was by immunoSEQ multiplex PCR. The profile covers some 200,000 clones, with around 77% appearing a single time and just under 3% taken by the ten largest. Material: PBMCs. The receptors stem from a woman aged 25 to 39 in good health and CMV-seronegative. Each CDR3 is given with its conserved first and last residue. The order of the fields is D gene, J gene, clone size, V gene, CDR3 protein, CDR3 DNA. A D gene is named only where the DNA matches it firmly. Expanded clones get a size class; other rows say once, few or many, or leave the size out.

D: NA
J: TRBJ2-3
size: NA
V: TRBV27
CDR3: CASSLSLAASTDTQYF
DNA: TGTGCCAGCAGTTTATCGTTAGCAGCTAGCACAGATACGCAGTATTTT

D: NA
J: TRBJ2-7
size: NA
V: TRBV7-8
CDR3: CSSNLGQAYEQYF
DNA: TGTTCCAGCAACTTGGGGCAGGCCTACGAGCAGTACTTC

D: TRBD1
J: TRBJ2-7
size: NA
V: TRBV6-6
CDR3: CASTRGGAPYEQYF
DNA: TGTGCCAGCACCCGAGGGGGCGCCCCGTACGAGCAGTACTTC

D: NA
J: TRBJ1-2
size: NA
V: TRBV6-5
CDR3: CASSYGGGYPF
DNA: TGTGCCAGCAGTTACGGCGGGGGCTACCCCTTC

D: TRBD1
J: TRBJ2-7
size: few
V: TRBV7-3
CDR3: CASSLDRFYEQYF
DNA: TGTGCCAGCAGCTTGGACAGGTTCTACGAGCAGTACTTC

D: TRBD2
J: TRBJ2-3
size: NA
V: TRBV28
CDR3: CASSRGLAGRRDTQYF
DNA: TGTGCCAGCAGCCGGGGACTAGCGGGGCGAAGAGATACGCAGTATTTT

D: TRBD2
J: TRBJ2-7
size: NA
V: TRBV13
CDR3: CASRNSGRAPYEQYF
DNA: TGTGCCAGCAGGAATAGCGGGAGGGCCCCGTACGAGCAGTACTTC

D: TRBD1
J: TRBJ2-7
size: NA
V: TRBV6-6
CDR3: CASSYTGTGGYEQYF
DNA: TGTGCCAGCAGTTACACCGGGACAGGGGGTTACGAGCAGTACTTC

D: NA
J: TRBJ2-7
size: few
V: TRBV28
CDR3: CASSPGKPYEQYF
DNA: TGTGCCAGCAGCCCTGGTAAGCCCTACGAGCAGTACTTC

D: NA
J: TRBJ1-4
size: NA
V: TRBV5-1
CDR3: CASSLGLGEVVSNEKLFF
DNA: TGCGCCAGCAGCTTGGGGCTGGGCGAAGTAGTCTCGAATGAAAAACTGTTTTTT

D: NA
J: TRBJ2-2
size: NA
V: TRBV7-9
CDR3: CATTILNTGELFF
DNA: TGTGCCACTACTATCCTGAACACCGGGGAGCTGTTTTTT

D: NA
J: TRBJ2-7
size: NA
V: TRBV18
CDR3: CASSLSLSWEQYF
DNA: TGTGCCAGCTCACTTTCCCTTAGTTGGGAGCAGTACTTC

D: NA
J: TRBJ2-3
size: NA
V: TRBV7-8
CDR3: CASRQRVTDTQYF
DNA: TGTGCCAGCAGGCAGCGGGTAACAGATACGCAGTATTTT

D: TRBD1
J: TRBJ1-2
size: few
V: TRBV7-6
CDR3: CASSLGTDPNYGYTF
DNA: TGTGCCAGCAGCCTCGGGACAGACCCTAACTATGGCTACACCTTC

D: NA
J: TRBJ1-6
size: NA
V: TRBV28
CDR3: CASSLTVGYNSPLHF
DNA: TGTGCCAGCAGTCTTACAGTAGGTTATAATTCACCCCTCCACTTT

D: NA
J: TRBJ1-5
size: NA
V: TRBV6-1
CDR3: CASSEQDSNQPQHF
DNA: TGTGCCAGCAGTGAACAGGATAGCAATCAGCCCCAGCATTTT

D: NA
J: TRBJ2-7
size: NA
V: TRBV7-8
CDR3: CASSFLQGTYEQYF
DNA: TGTGCCAGCAGCTTCTTACAGGGAACCTACGAGCAGTACTTC

D: TRBD1
J: TRBJ2-5
size: NA
V: TRBV5-1
CDR3: CASSWGTGEETQYF
DNA: TGCGCCAGCAGCTGGGGGACAGGGGAAGAGACCCAGTACTTC

D: NA
J: TRBJ1-5
size: few
V: TRBV7-9
CDR3: CASSGRGGGQPQHF
DNA: TGTGCCAGCAGCGGGAGGGGTGGGGGCCAGCCCCAGCATTTT

D: NA
J: TRBJ2-7
size: NA
V: TRBV5-1
CDR3: CASSFRVASYEQYF
DNA: TGCGCCAGCAGCTTCAGGGTTGCGAGCTACGAGCAGTACTTC

D: TRBD2
J: TRBJ2-3
size: NA
V: TRBV4-2
CDR3: CASSQELTSGARTDTQYF
DNA: TGTGCCAGCAGCCAAGAGTTAACTAGCGGGGCCCGCACAGATACGCAGTATTTT

D: NA
J: TRBJ1-5
size: few
V: TRBV21-1
CDR3: CASSTGTGNQPQHF
DNA: TGTGCCAGCAGCACAGGGACAGGCAATCAGCCCCAGCATTTT

D: NA
J: TRBJ2-3
size: NA
V: TRBV5-1
CDR3: CASSLGEDLTDTQYF
DNA: TGCGCCAGCAGCTTGGGGGAGGACCTCACAGATACGCAGTATTTT

D: NA
J: TRBJ2-7
size: NA
V: TRBV2
CDR3: CASSPSYEQYF
DNA: TGTGCCAGCAGCCCATCCTACGAGCAGTACTTC

D: TRBD2
J: TRBJ2-1
size: NA
V: TRBV6-5
CDR3: CASSPRTSGYNEQFF
DNA: TGTGCCAGCAGTCCTCGGACTAGTGGCTACAATGAGCAGTTCTTC

D: TRBD1
J: TRBJ2-5
size: NA
V: TRBV7-6
CDR3: CASSFGTGEETQYF
DNA: TGTGCCAGCAGCTTTGGGACAGGGGAAGAGACCCAGTACTTC

D: NA
J: TRBJ2-3
size: NA
V: TRBV6-5
CDR3: CASSYNLGGAGDTQYF
DNA: TGTGCCAGCAGTTACAATCTAGGAGGGGCTGGGGATACGCAGTATTTT

D: TRBD1
J: TRBJ1-2
size: NA
V: TRBV6-6
CDR3: CASRTGGSGGYTF
DNA: TGTGCCAGCCGGACAGGAGGGTCTGGTGGCTACACCTTC

D: NA
J: TRBJ2-7
size: once
V: TRBV6-5
CDR3: CASRSLGTYEQYF
DNA: TGTGCCAGCAGGTCGCTCGGTACTTACGAGCAGTACTTC

D: TRBD2
J: TRBJ2-1
size: few
V: TRBV11-2
CDR3: CASSPRLAGLAGNEQFF
DNA: TGTGCCAGCAGCCCCCGTTTGGCGGGACTAGCGGGTAATGAGCAGTTCTTC

D: NA
J: TRBJ2-3
size: NA
V: TRBV18
CDR3: CASSPVGSTTDTQYF
DNA: TGTGCCAGCTCACCAGTCGGGTCGACCACAGATACGCAGTATTTT

D: TRBD1
J: TRBJ1-1
size: NA
V: TRBV19
CDR3: CASSGGTGLNTEAFF
DNA: TGTGCCAGTAGTGGAGGGACAGGACTGAACACTGAAGCTTTCTTT

D: NA
J: TRBJ2-7
size: few
V: TRBV6-1
CDR3: CASSEVQGTYEQYF
DNA: TGTGCCAGCAGTGAAGTACAGGGAACCTACGAGCAGTACTTC

D: TRBD2
J: TRBJ2-1
size: NA
V: TRBV5-1
CDR3: CASSLGSGGPSEQFF
DNA: TGCGCCAGCAGCTTGGGATCGGGGGGGCCTAGTGAGCAGTTCTTC

D: NA
J: TRBJ2-1
size: NA
V: TRBV5-6
CDR3: CASSWAPNEQFF
DNA: TGTGCCAGCAGCTGGGCGCCCAATGAGCAGTTCTTC

D: NA
J: TRBJ1-5
size: NA
V: TRBV27
CDR3: CASSFSVNSNQPQHF
DNA: TGTGCCAGCAGTTTTTCCGTTAATAGCAATCAGCCCCAGCATTTT

D: TRBD1
J: TRBJ1-4
size: NA
V: TRBV6-6
CDR3: CASSSRQGEKLFF
DNA: TGTGCCAGCAGCTCCCGACAGGGGGAAAAACTGTTTTTT

D: TRBD1
J: TRBJ1-5
size: NA
V: TRBV7-8
CDR3: CASSFGTGLQPQHF
DNA: TGTGCCAGCAGCTTCGGGACAGGGTTACAGCCCCAGCATTTT

D: NA
J: TRBJ1-2
size: NA
V: TRBV4-2
CDR3: CASSQGPPKWYGYTF
DNA: TGTGCCAGCAGCCAAGGGCCCCCAAAATGGTATGGCTACACCTTC

D: TRBD2
J: TRBJ2-3
size: NA
V: TRBV23-1
CDR3: CASSAEIAGGEILTTDTQYF
DNA: TGCGCCAGCAGCGCAGAGATAGCGGGGGGCGAAATACTAACCACAGATACGCAGTATTTT

D: NA
J: TRBJ2-7
size: once
V: TRBV18
CDR3: CASSPRTTGYYEQYF
DNA: TGTGCCAGCTCACCACGTACGACAGGTTACTACGAGCAGTACTTC

D: NA
J: TRBJ1-3
size: few
V: TRBV7-9
CDR3: CASSLGTGNTIYF
DNA: TGTGCCAGCAGCTTAGGTACTGGAAACACCATATATTTT

D: TRBD1
J: TRBJ1-2
size: NA
V: TRBV18
CDR3: CASSPTGANNYGYTF
DNA: TGTGCCAGCTCACCAACAGGGGCGAATAACTATGGCTACACCTTC

D: NA
J: TRBJ1-2
size: NA
V: TRBV5-1
CDR3: CASSLPGTRHGYPF
DNA: TGCGCCAGCAGCTTACCTGGCACTAGGCATGGCTACCCCTTC

D: NA
J: TRBJ2-7
size: NA
V: TRBV12-5
CDR3: CASAYSPGEVTYEQYF
DNA: TGTGCTAGTGCATATTCACCGGGGGAAGTAACCTACGAGCAGTACTTC

D: NA
J: TRBJ1-6
size: NA
V: TRBV11-2
CDR3: CASSRGLSPLHF
DNA: TGTGCCAGCAGCAGGGGGTTGTCACCCCTCCACTTT

D: TRBD1
J: TRBJ2-5
size: NA
V: TRBV7-9
CDR3: CSSSPRDRVSETQYF
DNA: TGTTCCAGCAGCCCCCGGGACAGGGTATCGGAGACCCAGTACTTC

D: NA
J: TRBJ1-3
size: NA
V: TRBV5-6
CDR3: CASSLGQSLSGNTIYF
DNA: TGTGCCAGCAGCTTGGGGCAGTCCCTCTCTGGAAACACCATATATTTT

D: NA
J: TRBJ2-1
size: few
V: TRBV10-3
CDR3: CAISETGNEQFF
DNA: TGTGCCATCAGTGAGACAGGCAATGAGCAGTTCTTC

D: TRBD1
J: TRBJ1-2
size: once
V: TRBV30
CDR3: CAWRIGTVYGYTF
DNA: TGTGCCTGGAGAATTGGGACAGTCTATGGCTACACCTTC

D: NA
J: TRBJ1-2
size: NA
V: TRBV28
CDR3: CASSLYGYGYTF
DNA: TGTGCCAGCAGTTTATACGGCTATGGCTACACCTTC

D: TRBD2
J: TRBJ2-3
size: NA
V: TRBV4-2
CDR3: CASSQGLADTSTDTQYF
DNA: TGTGCCAGCAGCCAAGGACTAGCTGATACTAGCACAGATACGCAGTATTTT

D: NA
J: TRBJ1-1
size: NA
V: TRBV25-1
CDR3: CASSEGLMNTEAFF
DNA: TGTGCCAGCAGTGAAGGACTGATGAACACTGAAGCTTTCTTT